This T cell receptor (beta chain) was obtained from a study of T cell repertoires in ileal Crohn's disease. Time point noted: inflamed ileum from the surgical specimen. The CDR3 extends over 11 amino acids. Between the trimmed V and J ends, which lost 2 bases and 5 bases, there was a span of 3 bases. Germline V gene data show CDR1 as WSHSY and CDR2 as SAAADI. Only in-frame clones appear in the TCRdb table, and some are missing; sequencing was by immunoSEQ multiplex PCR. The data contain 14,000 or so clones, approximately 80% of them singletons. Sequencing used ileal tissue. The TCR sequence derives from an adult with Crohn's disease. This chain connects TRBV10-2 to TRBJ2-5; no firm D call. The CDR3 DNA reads TGCGCCAGCAGTGAGGGGGAGACCCAGTACTTC. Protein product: CASSEGETQYF.